One sample yielded the 13 T cell receptor beta chains listed below, sequenced in a study of chemoradiotherapy in HPV16-positive cancers (dated by TCRdb to between 2021 and 2022). Receptors were amplified or captured by the immunoSEQ multiplex PCR assay. TCRdb stores this immuneACCESS table with in-frame sequences only. Part of the clones is absent; in the studies checked, under half of the shortfall reflects unresolved V genes, and no reason is known for the rest. A total of approximately 5,700 clones appear in this sample, more than 65% of them only once. Jointly, the top ten make up about 9.9% of the sample. Specimen: tumor tissue, collected from a patient who underwent chemoradiotherapy. The receptors here all came from a human donor with HPV-associated anogenital cancer.

This clone was seen more than once but under ten times. The V gene is TRBV7-2, the J gene TRBJ2-1; 12 bases agree with TRBD2. CDR1 SGHTA and CDR2 FQGNSA come from the germline V gene. The trim removed 7 bases at V and 6 bases at J, leaving 4 bases unmatched. The CDR3 loop spans 14 amino acids. The CDR3 DNA reads TGTGCCAGCACCTCTAGCGGGGGGGTCAATGAGCAGTTCTTC. It is translated as CASTSSGGVNEQFF.

The V call is TRBV7-2, the J call TRBJ2-4; maybe TRBD2 (5 bases). The V end lost 1 base, the J end lost 7 bases, and 14 bases lay between the germline ends. In germline, CDR1 is SGHTA, CDR2 FQGNSA. This CDR3 has 15 amino acids. The CDR3 DNA follows: TGTGCCAGCAGCTTAGAGCCGGGAACTAGGAACATTCAGTACTTC. It specifies CASSLEPGTRNIQYF.

This chain connects TRBV5-1 to TRBJ2-2, with TRBD2 identical over 16 bases. Germline loops: CDR1 SGHRS, CDR2 YFSETQ. The J segment lost 1 base and the V segment lost 4 bases, leaving 4 bases of the junction unmatched. There are 18 residues in the CDR3. This CDR3 is CASSPGLAGGRNTGELFF. In DNA, the CDR3 is TGCGCCAGCAGCCCGGGACTAGCGGGGGGGCGGAACACCGGGGAGCTGTTTTTT.

The CDR3 region has the DNA TGTGCCTGGAGTGTCCAGGGGGCCTCCTACGAGCAGTACTTC. This encodes CAWSVQGASYEQYF. The chain employs TRBV30 and TRBJ2-7, with 8 bases that match TRBD1. This CDR3 has 14 residues. Germline-derived CDR1 and CDR2 are GTSNPN and SVGIG (reference sequence). Unmatched junction bases numbered 1, after V lost 0 bases and J lost 0 bases.

The V and J genes are TRBV5-1 and TRBJ1-2, with 7 bases fitting TRBD1. Losses at the gene ends were 3 bases for V and 4 bases for J; bases not matched to a gene: 3. This CDR3 contains 13 residues. Germline V gene data show CDR1 as SGHRS and CDR2 as YFSETQ. The DNA for the CDR3 is TGCGCCAGCAGCTCGGGGACAGCCTATGGCTACACCTTC. Translating gives CASSSGTAYGYTF.

This clone was picked up one time. This chain links TRBV6-1 with TRBJ1-2; possibly TRBD1 for D (5 bases). The CDR3 contains 14 residues. Trimming took off 4 bases at V and 4 bases at J, with 13 bases between the two ends. The germline V gene has CDR1 MNHNS and CDR2 SASEGT. The DNA of the CDR3 is TGTGCCAGCAGTGCATCAGGGTCTGGCTATGGCTACACCTTC. Its protein product is CASSASGSGYGYTF.

This clone was observed a few times. This rearrangement joins TRBV7-2 to TRBJ2-7, with D perhaps TRBD1 or TRBD2 (6 bases each). Germline CDR1 is SGHTA and CDR2 is FQGNSA. The V end lost 1 base, the J end lost 6 bases, and 10 bases lay between the germline ends. The CDR3 runs to 13 residues. The chain's CDR3 is CASSLVGGSEQYF. CDR3 nucleotides: TGTGCCAGCAGCTTAGTAGGGGGGTCCGAGCAGTACTTC. Filled out from reference TRBV7-2 and TRBJ2-7, the complete variable domain reads GAGVSQSPSNKVTEKGKDVELRCDPISGHTALYWYRQSLGQGLEFLIYFQGNSAPDKSGLPSDRFSAERTGGSVSTLTIQRTQQEDSAVYLCASSLVGGSEQYFGPGTRLTVT.

V gene TRBV19 combines with J gene TRBJ1-1; 7 positions match TRBD1. The germline CDR1 and CDR2 sequences are LNHDA and SQIVND (reference sequence). The V gene end was trimmed by 5 bases and the J gene end by 5 bases; junction bases not matched to a gene: 5. The CDR3 runs 13 residues. The CDR3 loop is CASSRQGWTEAFF. In nucleotides, the CDR3 is TGTGCCAGTAGTCGACAGGGATGGACTGAAGCTTTCTTT.

In regard to this clone: The sample holds other DNA sequences that translate to the same CDR3. DNA for the CDR3: TGTGCCAGCAGCTCGACTAGCGGGGGGGCTATCGGGGAGCTGTTTTTT. Residues: CASSSTSGGAIGELFF. The chain recombines TRBV5-4 with TRBJ2-2; 14 bases map to TRBD2. CDR1 and CDR2 from the germline V gene are SGHNT and YYREEE (reference sequence). The trim removed 3 bases at V and 7 bases at J, leaving 5 bases unmatched. CDR3 size: 16 residues.

The gene calls are TRBV27 and TRBJ1-6; 7 nucleotides align to TRBD1. Trimming cost V 8 bases and J 9 bases; bases outside gene matches: 7. The length of the CDR3 is 13 residues. Germline CDR1 MNHEY, CDR2 SMNVEV (reference sequence). The CDR3 region has the DNA TGTGCCAGCGCGTCCCCAGGGGGTTCACCCCTCCACTTT. Its translation is CASASPGGSPLHF.

This sequence joins TRBV2 and TRBJ1-2, with 7 bases lining up with TRBD1. The CDR3 extends over 13 amino acids. The V gene end was trimmed by 7 bases and the J gene end by 3 bases; junction bases not matched to a gene: 5. Germline V gene lookup returns CDR1 SNHLY and CDR2 FYNNEI. In nucleotides, the CDR3 is TGTGCCAGCAACGGACAGGCCCACTATGGCTACACCTTC. It translates to CASNGQAHYGYTF.

This chain links TRBV6-5 with TRBJ2-7; 9 nucleotides match TRBD1. The CDR3 totals 13 residues. CDR1 is MNHEY and CDR2 is SVGAGI in the germline V gene. The J segment lost 6 bases and the V segment lost 6 bases, leaving 6 bases of the junction unmatched. The CDR3 protein is CASSRDRVSEQYF. The CDR3 DNA sequence: TGTGCCAGCAGCCGGGACAGGGTCTCCGAGCAGTACTTC.

This chain uses TRBV4-3 with TRBJ1-4, with D unresolved. Germline V lookup: CDR1 LGHNA, CDR2 YSLEER. Deletions cut 0 bases from V and 0 bases from J, with 14 bases between. The CDR3 extends over 18 amino acids. The CDR3 coding sequence is TGCGCCAGCAGCCAAGAGATCGTAGATATAGCAACTAATGAAAAACTGTTTTTT. This codes for CASSQEIVDIATNEKLFF.